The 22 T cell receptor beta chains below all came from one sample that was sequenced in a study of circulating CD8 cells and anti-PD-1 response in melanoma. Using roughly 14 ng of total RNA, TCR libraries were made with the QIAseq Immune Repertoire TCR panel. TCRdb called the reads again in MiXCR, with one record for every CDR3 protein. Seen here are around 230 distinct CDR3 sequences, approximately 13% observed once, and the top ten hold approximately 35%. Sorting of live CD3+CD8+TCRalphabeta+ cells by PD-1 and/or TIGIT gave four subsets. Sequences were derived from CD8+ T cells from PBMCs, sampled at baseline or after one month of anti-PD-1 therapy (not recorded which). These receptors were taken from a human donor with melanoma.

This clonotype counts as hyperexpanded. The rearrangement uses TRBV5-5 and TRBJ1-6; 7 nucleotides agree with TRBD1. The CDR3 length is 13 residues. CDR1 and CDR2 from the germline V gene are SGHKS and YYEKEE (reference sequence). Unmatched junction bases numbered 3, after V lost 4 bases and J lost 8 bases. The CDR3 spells CASSLDRHSPLHF. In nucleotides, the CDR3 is TGTGCCAGCAGCCTGGACAGGCATTCACCCCTCCACTTT.

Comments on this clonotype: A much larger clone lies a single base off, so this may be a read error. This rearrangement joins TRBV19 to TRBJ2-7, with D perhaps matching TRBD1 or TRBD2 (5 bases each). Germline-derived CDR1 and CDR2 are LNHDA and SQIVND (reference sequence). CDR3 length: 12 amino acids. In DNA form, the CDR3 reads TGTGCCAGTAGTATAGGGGGGAACGAGCGGTACTTC. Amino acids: CASSIGGNERYF.

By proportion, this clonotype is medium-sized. CDR3 in amino acids: CASSIGVSTNQPQHF. In DNA form, the CDR3 reads TGTGCCAGTAGTATCGGAGTCAGTACCAATCAGCCCCAGCATTTT. This chain joins TRBV19 and TRBJ1-5; D uncertain. The V and J ends lost 3 bases and 3 bases respectively, with 12 bases between them. The germline V gene has CDR1 LNHDA and CDR2 SQIVND (reference sequence). The CDR3 extends over 15 amino acids.

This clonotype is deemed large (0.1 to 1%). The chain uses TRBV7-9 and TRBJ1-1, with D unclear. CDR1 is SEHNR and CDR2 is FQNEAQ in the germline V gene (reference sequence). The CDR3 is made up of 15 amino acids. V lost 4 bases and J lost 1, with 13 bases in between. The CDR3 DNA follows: TGTGCCAGCAGCTCTCCGTTGAGGGAGAACACTGAAGCTTTCTTT. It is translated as CASSSPLRENTEAFF.

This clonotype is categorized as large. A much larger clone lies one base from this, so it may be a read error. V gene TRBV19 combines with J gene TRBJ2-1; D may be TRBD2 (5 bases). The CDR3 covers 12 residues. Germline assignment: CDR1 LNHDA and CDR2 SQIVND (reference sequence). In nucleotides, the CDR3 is TGTGCCAGTAGTATTGGTTGGACTGAGCAGCTCTTC. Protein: CASSIGWTEQLF.

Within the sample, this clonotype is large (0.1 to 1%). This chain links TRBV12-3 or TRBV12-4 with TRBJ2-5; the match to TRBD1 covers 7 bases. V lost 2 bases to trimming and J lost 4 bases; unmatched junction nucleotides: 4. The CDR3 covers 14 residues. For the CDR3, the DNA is TGTGCCAGCAGTTTAAAGGGGGCAATAGAGACCCAGTACTTC. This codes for CASSLKGAIETQYF.

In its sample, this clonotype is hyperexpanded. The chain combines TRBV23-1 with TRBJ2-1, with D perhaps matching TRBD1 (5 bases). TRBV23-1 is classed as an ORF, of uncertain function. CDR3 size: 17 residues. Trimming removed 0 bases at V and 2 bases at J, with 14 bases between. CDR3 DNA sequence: TGCGCCAGCAGTCAATCATTAAAGGGGCCTACCTACAATGAGCAGTTCTTC. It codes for CASSQSLKGPTYNEQFF.

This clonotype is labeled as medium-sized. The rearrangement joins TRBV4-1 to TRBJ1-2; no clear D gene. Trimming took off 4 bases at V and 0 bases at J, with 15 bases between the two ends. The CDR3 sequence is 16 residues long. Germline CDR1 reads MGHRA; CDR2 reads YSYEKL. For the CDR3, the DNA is TGCGCCAGCAGCCCAGCAGCGGCAGGCTCTAACTATGGCTACACCTTC. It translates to CASSPAAAGSNYGYTF.

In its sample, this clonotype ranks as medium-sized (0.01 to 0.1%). The CDR3 sequence is CSAPPPGISTDTQYF. CDR3 in DNA: TGCAGTGCTCCCCCCCCAGGCATTAGCACAGATACGCAGTATTTT. The rearrangement links TRBV20-1 to TRBJ2-3; D is undetermined. Looked up from germline, CDR1 is DFQATT and CDR2 is SNEGSKA (reference sequence). This CDR3 comprises 15 residues. With 5 bases removed from V and 0 bases from J, the gap between germline ends came to 15 bases.

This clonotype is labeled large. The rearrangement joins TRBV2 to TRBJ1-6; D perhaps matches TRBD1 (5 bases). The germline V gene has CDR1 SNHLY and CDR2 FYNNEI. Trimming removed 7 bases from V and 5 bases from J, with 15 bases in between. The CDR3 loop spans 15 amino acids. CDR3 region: CASMGQGGHNSPLHF. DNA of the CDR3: TGTGCCAGCATGGGGCAGGGTGGCCATAATTCACCCCTCCACTTT.

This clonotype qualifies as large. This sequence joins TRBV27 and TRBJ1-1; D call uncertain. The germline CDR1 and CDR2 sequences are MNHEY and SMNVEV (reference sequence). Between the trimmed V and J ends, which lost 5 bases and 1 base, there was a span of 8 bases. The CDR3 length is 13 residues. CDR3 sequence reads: CASSPTRNTEAFF. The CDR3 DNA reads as TGTGCCAGCAGTCCCACAAGGAACACTGAAGCTTTCTTT.

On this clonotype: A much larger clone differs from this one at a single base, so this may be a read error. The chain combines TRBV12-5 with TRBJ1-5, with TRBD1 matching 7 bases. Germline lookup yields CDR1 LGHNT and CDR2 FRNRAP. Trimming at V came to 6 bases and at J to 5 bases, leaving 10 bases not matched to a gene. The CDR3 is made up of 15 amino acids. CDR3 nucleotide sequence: TGTGCTAGTGGCGCGACCCAGGGGGGATATCAGCCCCAGCATTTT. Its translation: CASGATQGGYQPQHF.

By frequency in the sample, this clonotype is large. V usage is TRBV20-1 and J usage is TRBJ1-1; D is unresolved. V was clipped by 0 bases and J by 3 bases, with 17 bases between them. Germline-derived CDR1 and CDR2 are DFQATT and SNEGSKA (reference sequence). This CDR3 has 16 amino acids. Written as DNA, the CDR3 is TGCAGTGCTAGAGATGTGAACACACTACGTTACACTGAAGCTTTCTTT. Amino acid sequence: CSARDVNTLRYTEAFF.

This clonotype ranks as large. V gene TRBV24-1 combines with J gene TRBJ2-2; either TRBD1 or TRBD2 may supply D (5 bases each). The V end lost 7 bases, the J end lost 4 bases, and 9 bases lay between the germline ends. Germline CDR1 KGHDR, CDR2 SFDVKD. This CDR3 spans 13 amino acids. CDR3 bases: TGTGCCACCAGGGGGGACGGCACCGGGGAGCTGTTTTTT. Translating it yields CATRGDGTGELFF.

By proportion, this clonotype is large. In DNA form, the CDR3 reads TGTGCCAGCAGTTTTTGGAGGGAGGGTCAGCCCCAGCATTTT. Protein sequence: CASSFWREGQPQHF. The genes are TRBV28 and TRBJ1-5, with D unclear. V lost 3 bases and J 6 bases, leaving 12 bases between the germline ends. The CDR3 runs 14 residues. Germline values: CDR1 MDHEN, CDR2 SYDVKM.

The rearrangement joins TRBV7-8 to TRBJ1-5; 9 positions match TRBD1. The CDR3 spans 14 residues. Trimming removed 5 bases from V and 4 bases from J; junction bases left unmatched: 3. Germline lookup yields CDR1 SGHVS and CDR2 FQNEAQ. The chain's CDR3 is CASSPGTGNQPQHF. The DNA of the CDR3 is TGTGCCAGCAGCCCGGGGACAGGGAATCAGCCCCAGCATTTT.

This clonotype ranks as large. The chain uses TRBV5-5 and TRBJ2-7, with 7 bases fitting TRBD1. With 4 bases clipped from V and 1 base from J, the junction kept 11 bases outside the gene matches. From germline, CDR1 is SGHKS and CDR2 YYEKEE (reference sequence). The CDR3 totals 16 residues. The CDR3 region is CASSGSIGTASYEQYF. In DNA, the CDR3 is TGTGCCAGCAGCGGCTCGATTGGGACAGCTTCCTACGAGCAGTACTTC.

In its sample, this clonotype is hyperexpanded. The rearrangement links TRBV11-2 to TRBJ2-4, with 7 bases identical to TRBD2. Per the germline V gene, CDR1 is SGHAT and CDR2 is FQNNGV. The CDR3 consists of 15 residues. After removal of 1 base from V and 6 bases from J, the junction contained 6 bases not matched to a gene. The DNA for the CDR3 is TGTGCCAGCAGCTTAGGGTGGGACTACACAAACATTCAGTACTTC. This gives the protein CASSLGWDYTNIQYF.

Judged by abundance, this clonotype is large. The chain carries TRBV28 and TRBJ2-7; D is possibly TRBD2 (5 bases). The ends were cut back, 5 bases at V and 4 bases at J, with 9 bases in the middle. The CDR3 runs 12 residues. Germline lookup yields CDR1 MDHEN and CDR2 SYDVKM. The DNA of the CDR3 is TGTGCCAGCAGTAGCCGGAGGTACGAGCAGTACTTC. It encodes CASSSRRYEQYF.

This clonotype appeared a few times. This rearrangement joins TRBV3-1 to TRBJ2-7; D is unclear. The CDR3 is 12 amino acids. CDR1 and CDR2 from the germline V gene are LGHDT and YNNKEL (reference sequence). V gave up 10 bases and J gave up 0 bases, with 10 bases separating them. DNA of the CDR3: TGTGCCACCTCGGACGGCTCCTACGAGCAGTACTTC. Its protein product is CATSDGSYEQYF.

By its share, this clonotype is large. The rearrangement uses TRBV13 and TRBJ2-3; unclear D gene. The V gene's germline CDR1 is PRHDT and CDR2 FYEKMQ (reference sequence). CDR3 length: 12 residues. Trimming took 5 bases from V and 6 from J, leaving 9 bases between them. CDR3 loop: CASSPRRDTQYF. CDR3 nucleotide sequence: TGTGCCAGCAGCCCCCGAAGGGATACGCAGTATTTT.

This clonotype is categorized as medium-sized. CDR3 residues: CSGLAGPYEQYF. The CDR3 region has the DNA TGCAGCGGATTAGCGGGCCCCTACGAGCAGTACTTC. The chain combines TRBV29-1 with TRBJ2-7, with TRBD2 matching 7 bases. J lost 2 bases, V lost 7 bases, and 5 bases had no gene match. CDR3 length equals 12 residues. CDR1 SQVTM and CDR2 ANQGSEA come from the germline V gene.